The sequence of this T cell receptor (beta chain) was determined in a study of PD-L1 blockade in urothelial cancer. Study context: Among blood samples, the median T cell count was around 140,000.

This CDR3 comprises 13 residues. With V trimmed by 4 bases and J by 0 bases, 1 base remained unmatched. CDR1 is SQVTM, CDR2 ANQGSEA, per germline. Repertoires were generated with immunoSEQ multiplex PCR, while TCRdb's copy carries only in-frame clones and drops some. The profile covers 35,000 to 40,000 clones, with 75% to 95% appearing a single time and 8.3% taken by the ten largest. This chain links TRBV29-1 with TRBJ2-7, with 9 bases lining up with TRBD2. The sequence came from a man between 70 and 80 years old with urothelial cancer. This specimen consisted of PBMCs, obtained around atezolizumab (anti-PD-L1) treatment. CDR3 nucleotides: TGCAGCGTTGTACTAGCGGGCTCCTACGAGCAGTACTTC. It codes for CSVVLAGSYEQYF.